The entry that follows covers one T cell receptor beta chain sequence. Its antigen is undetermined. This may stem from a read error, because a much larger clone lies one nucleotide away. The data were taken from a study of T cells after yellow fever vaccination. Study overall: Where fractions had low cell numbers, libraries were prepared from them with the SMART-Seq v4 Ultra Low Input RNA kit.

Each CDR3 protein is one row after TCRdb ran MiXCR on the 5' RACE reads. The table lists 78,000 or so distinct CDR3 sequences, about 7.2% of them singletons, with approximately 31% in the top ten. Regarding the study as a whole: By day 5 rather than day 15, the secondary response had peaked, though it was weaker.

V trimming: 7 bases; J trimming: 6 bases; junction bases outside the gene matches: 8. The CDR3 extends over 14 amino acids. The chain carries TRBV12-3 or TRBV12-4 and TRBJ1-4; 7 positions agree with TRBD1. Sequencing used CD8+ T cells sorted from PBMCs, obtained more than 8 days after the first yellow fever vaccination. The sequence was obtained from a man younger than 35 who received the YFV17D yellow fever vaccine. Written as DNA, the CDR3 is TGTGCCAGCACCTGGACAGGAGACGATGAAAAACTGTTTTTT. Amino acid sequence: CASTWTGDDEKLFF.